A single sample is the source of the 13 T cell receptor beta chains below, sequenced in a study of T cell responses to AZD1222 COVID-19 vaccine. Generated by immunoSEQ multiplex PCR, the TCRdb table keeps only in-frame clones and is missing some. The sample holds over 100,000 clones, over 90% seen once. The material was peripheral blood, obtained on day 0 of AZD1222 vaccination. Receptors were obtained from an adult in good health.

The chain recombines TRBV2 with TRBJ1-5; D may be TRBD1 (5 bases). This CDR3 has 17 residues. Trimming took off 2 bases at V and 0 bases at J, with 14 bases between the two ends. The V gene's germline CDR1 is SNHLY and CDR2 FYNNEI. The CDR3 region is CASSESGGQGSNQPQHF. The CDR3 nucleotides are TGTGCCAGCAGTGAATCCGGAGGGCAGGGTAGCAATCAGCCCCAGCATTTT.

J is TRBJ1-5 and V is TRBV29-1; 10 bases agree with TRBD1. The length of the CDR3 is 15 residues. V lost 6 bases and J lost 6; bases outside the gene matches: 11. Germline values: CDR1 SQVTM, CDR2 ANQGSEA. This chain's CDR3 is CSVGTKGDRGQPQHF. Here the CDR3 DNA reads TGCAGCGTCGGCACCAAGGGGGACAGGGGTCAGCCCCAGCATTTT.

V usage is TRBV19 and J usage is TRBJ1-5, with D maybe TRBD1 (6 bases). With 11 bases removed from V and 10 bases from J, the gap between germline ends came to 21 bases. Germline CDR1 LNHDA, CDR2 SQIVND (reference sequence). The CDR3 totals 13 residues. The CDR3 here is CASFGGGDRPQHF. Written as DNA, the CDR3 is TGTGCCTCTTTCGGAGGGGGTGATCGACCCCAGCATTTT.

The rearrangement joins TRBV2 to TRBJ2-7; D gene unclear. The CDR3 contains 14 residues. V lost 6 bases, J lost 0 bases, and 12 bases lay in between. Germline V lookup: CDR1 SNHLY, CDR2 FYNNEI. This CDR3 reads CASRWTVLSYEQYF. In DNA, the CDR3 is TGTGCCAGCAGGTGGACGGTACTCTCCTACGAGCAGTACTTC.

This chain connects TRBV7-9 to TRBJ1-1, with D uncertain. Germline lookup yields CDR1 SEHNR and CDR2 FQNEAQ (reference sequence). The CDR3 totals 12 residues. V was shortened by 2 bases and J by 6 bases, with 7 bases between the two germline ends. The CDR3 DNA is TGTGCCAGCAGCTTAACTACCGCTGAAGCTTTCTTT. This translates into CASSLTTAEAFF. Full variable domain (rest looked up from reference TRBV7-9 and TRBJ1-1): DTGVSQNPRHKITKRGQNVTFRCDPISEHNRLYWYRQTLGQGPEFLTYFQNEAQLEKSRLLSDRFSAERPKGSFSTLEIQRTEQGDSAMYLCASSLTTAEAFFGQGTRLTVV.

V usage is TRBV6-5 and J usage is TRBJ1-2; D possibly corresponds to TRBD1 (6 bases). Germline V gene lookup returns CDR1 MNHEY and CDR2 SVGAGI. Trimming took 6 bases from V and 6 from J, leaving 11 bases between them. The length of the CDR3 is 12 residues. The CDR3 DNA sequence: TGTGCCAGCAGAAAACCAGGGGATGGCTACACCTTC. Protein sequence: CASRKPGDGYTF.

This chain links TRBV7-8 with TRBJ1-1; D unclear. Germline V gene data show CDR1 as SGHVS and CDR2 as FQNEAQ. The CDR3 is 13 amino acids. V was clipped by 2 bases and J by 1 base, with 5 bases between them. The CDR3 is CASSLQENTEAFF. The CDR3 nucleotides are TGTGCCAGCAGCTTACAAGAGAACACTGAAGCTTTCTTT.

A word on this clone: This same CDR3 is encoded by further DNA sequences in the sample. V usage is TRBV7-9 and J usage is TRBJ1-1; D unresolved. The length of the CDR3 is 13 residues. V gave up 2 bases and J gave up 4 bases, with 8 bases separating them. Germline V gives CDR1 SEHNR, CDR2 FQNEAQ (reference sequence). The CDR3 coding sequence is TGTGCCAGCAGCTTATCCCGGGGCACTGAAGCTTTCTTT. Protein: CASSLSRGTEAFF.

The V gene is TRBV7-2, the J gene TRBJ2-4; D ambiguous. Trimming stripped 2 bases from V and 2 bases from J, with 10 bases between. This CDR3 is built from 15 residues. Germline V lookup: CDR1 SGHTA, CDR2 FQGNSA. CDR3 in DNA: TGTGCCAGCAGCTTAAAGCCGGGTCCCAAAAACATTCAGTACTTC. It yields the protein CASSLKPGPKNIQYF. The whole variable domain, filled in from reference TRBV7-2 and TRBJ2-4, reads GAGVSQSPSNKVTEKGKDVELRCDPISGHTALYWYRQSLGQGLEFLIYFQGNSAPDKSGLPSDRFSAERTGGSVSTLTIQRTQQEDSAVYLCASSLKPGPKNIQYFGAGTRLSVL.

The chain is built from TRBV11-3 and TRBJ2-3, with TRBD2 matching over 8 bases. J gave up 0 bases and V 1 base, and 6 bases lay outside the gene matches. This CDR3 is built from 17 residues. Germline CDR1 SGHNT, CDR2 YENEEA. CDR3: CASSLGRREASTDTQYF. CDR3 DNA: TGTGCCAGCAGCTTAGGGCGGCGGGAGGCAAGCACAGATACGCAGTATTTT.

The chain joins TRBV24-1 to TRBJ2-1, with D unclear. Trimming pared 6 bases from V and 4 bases from J, leaving 9 bases between. Germline assignment: CDR1 KGHDR and CDR2 SFDVKD. The CDR3 is 13 amino acids. CDR3 sequence: CATSSYIYNEQFF. The CDR3 nucleotides read TGTGCCACCAGTAGCTACATTTACAATGAGCAGTTCTTC.

For the CDR3, the DNA is TGTGCCAGCAGTGATCCGGGACAGGGCAGGCAGACCCAGTACTTC. It encodes CASSDPGQGRQTQYF. V and J are TRBV6-1 and TRBJ2-5; 9 bases line up with TRBD1. Germline V CDR1 and CDR2: MNHNS, SASEGT. V was clipped by 3 bases and J by 6 bases; unmatched bases: 8. The CDR3 runs to 15 residues.

The chain recombines TRBV2 with TRBJ2-7; D is perhaps TRBD1 (6 bases). Germline assignment: CDR1 SNHLY and CDR2 FYNNEI. V shed 9 bases and J shed 1 base, with 13 bases lying between them. This CDR3 contains 13 residues. CDR3 loop: CASTDRFSYEQYF. As DNA, the CDR3 is TGTGCCAGTACAGACAGGTTTTCCTACGAGCAGTACTTC.